The 30 T cell receptor beta chains in this list originate from one sample, sequenced in a study of blood T cell repertoires in COVID-19. Using immunoSEQ multiplex PCR, the repertoire was profiled, and TCRdb retains in-frame clones only, with some absent. Among 97,000 or so clones listed, roughly 78% were seen once. The sample comprised peripheral blood. Source of these receptors: an elderly woman with active or convalescent COVID-19.

This chain joins TRBV5-1 and TRBJ2-5; 12 bases line up with TRBD2. The V gene end was trimmed by 1 base and the J gene end by 7 bases; junction bases not matched to a gene: 8. This CDR3 has 16 residues. Germline values: CDR1 SGHRS, CDR2 YFSETQ. The CDR3 loop reads CASSLTLAGGPGTQYF. In DNA, the CDR3 is TGCGCCAGCAGCTTGACCCTAGCGGGAGGGCCAGGGACCCAGTACTTC.

The rearrangement uses TRBV2 and TRBJ2-5, with D tentatively TRBD1 (6 bases). CDR1 is SNHLY, CDR2 FYNNEI, per germline. The length of the CDR3 is 13 residues. The germline V and J ends were trimmed by 5 bases and 5 bases, with 12 bases remaining between them. The CDR3 DNA is TGTGCCAGCAGTAAACAGGGTCAGGAGACCCAGTACTTC. It encodes CASSKQGQETQYF.

In its sample, this clone was seen once. V and J are TRBV28 and TRBJ1-2; TRBD1 aligns across 10 bases. Trimming at V came to 4 bases and at J to 2 bases, leaving 1 base not matched to a gene. Germline-derived CDR1 and CDR2 are MDHEN and SYDVKM. This CDR3 contains 14 residues. In DNA form, the CDR3 reads TGTGCCAGCAGTTCGACAGGGGGCAACTATGGCTACACCTTC. Amino acids: CASSSTGGNYGYTF.

The chain uses TRBV29-1 and TRBJ2-1; 9 bases fit TRBD1. CDR1 SQVTM and CDR2 ANQGSEA come from the germline V gene. The J segment lost 5 bases and the V segment lost 7 bases, leaving 9 bases of the junction unmatched. CDR3 length: 14 amino acids. Written as DNA, the CDR3 is TGCAGCGAGGTAGGCGGGACAGGGCACAATGAGCAGTTCTTC. Encoded protein: CSEVGGTGHNEQFF.

This chain connects TRBV7-2 to TRBJ2-7; 9 bases fit TRBD2. V lost 1 base to trimming and J lost 4 bases; unmatched junction nucleotides: 5. The germline CDR1 and CDR2 sequences are SGHTA and FQGNSA. This CDR3 region has 15 residues. This CDR3 reads CASSLVASGTYEQYF. The CDR3 DNA follows: TGTGCCAGCAGCTTAGTAGCTAGCGGGACGTACGAGCAGTACTTC.

This clone was observed a handful of times. V usage is TRBV7-6 and J usage is TRBJ2-1; TRBD2 matches 7 bases. Germline CDR1 and CDR2: SGHVS and FNYEAQ. The CDR3 covers 16 residues. The J segment lost 12 bases and the V segment lost 1 base, leaving 15 bases of the junction unmatched. CDR3: CASSLGPGTTDQAQFF. CDR3 bases: TGTGCCAGCAGCTTAGGACCCGGGACTACGGACCAAGCGCAGTTCTTC.

The V and J genes are TRBV19 and TRBJ1-6, with 7 positions matching TRBD1. V shed 4 bases, J shed 6 bases, and the junction held 3 bases outside the gene matches. This CDR3 comprises 14 residues. Germline lookup yields CDR1 LNHDA and CDR2 SQIVND (reference sequence). The CDR3 region is CASSTRQGNSPLHF. Written as DNA, the CDR3 is TGTGCCAGTAGTACGAGACAGGGTAATTCACCCCTCCACTTT.

V and J are TRBV5-4 and TRBJ2-1, with TRBD2 matching over 15 bases. The CDR3 covers 16 residues. The trim removed 4 bases at V and 8 bases at J, leaving 7 bases unmatched. The germline CDR1 and CDR2 sequences are SGHNT and YYREEE (reference sequence). The CDR3 sequence: CASSPPGLAGGHEQFF. The CDR3, as DNA: TGTGCCAGCAGCCCGCCCGGACTAGCGGGAGGGCATGAGCAGTTCTTC.

This clone showed up many times. The J gene is TRBJ1-4, the V gene TRBV29-1, with D perhaps TRBD1 (5 bases). The CDR3 covers 13 residues. Germline V gives CDR1 SQVTM, CDR2 ANQGSEA. Trimming cost V 7 bases and J 8 bases, with 17 bases left between them. This CDR3 reads CSALSGTGEKLFF. In DNA form, the CDR3 reads TGCAGCGCACTGTCTGGGACTGGAGAAAAACTGTTTTTT.

The V gene is TRBV28, the J gene TRBJ1-6; 9 nucleotides match TRBD1. The germline V gene encodes CDR1 MDHEN and CDR2 SYDVKM. CDR3 size: 20 residues. The V segment lost 5 bases and the J segment 8 bases; nucleotides outside the gene matches: 22. The CDR3 sequence is CASSPLRNRGPKLTDSPLHF. The CDR3 region has the DNA TGTGCCAGCAGTCCCTTGAGAAACAGGGGGCCTAAGCTAACGGATTCACCCCTCCACTTT.

On this clone: Germline is not matched at one junction end, which may reflect a read error. This sequence joins TRBV5-1 and TRBJ2-7; TRBD2 matches 8 bases. The CDR3 extends over 15 amino acids. Germline V gene lookup returns CDR1 SGHRS and CDR2 YFSETQ. Here the CDR3 reads CASSPAGTRGGEQYF. The CDR3 DNA follows: TGTGCCAGCAGCCCCGCCGGGACTAGGGGGGGGGAGCAGTACTTC.

The chain is built from TRBV5-1 and TRBJ2-6, with 7 bases lining up with TRBD2. The CDR3 is made up of 16 amino acids. The germline V gene has CDR1 SGHRS and CDR2 YFSETQ. The V segment lost 0 bases and the J segment 3 bases; nucleotides outside the gene matches: 3. The CDR3 spells CASSLVRGDGANVLTF. CDR3 coding DNA: TGCGCCAGCAGCTTGGTCCGGGGGGATGGGGCCAACGTCCTGACTTTC. Full variable domain (rest looked up from reference TRBV5-1 and TRBJ2-6): KAGVTQTPRYLIKTRGQQVTLSCSPISGHRSVSWYQQTPGQGLQFLFEYFSETQRNKGNFPGRFSGRQFSNSRSEMNVSTLELGDSALYLCASSLVRGDGANVLTFGAGSRLTVL.

This chain links TRBV2 with TRBJ2-2; D unclear. This CDR3 has 13 amino acids. With 4 bases removed from V and 8 bases from J, the gap between germline ends came to 11 bases. Germline V gives CDR1 SNHLY, CDR2 FYNNEI. Written as DNA, the CDR3 is TGTGCCAGCAGTGTTGAGAAATCTGGGGAGCTGTTTTTT. Translated: CASSVEKSGELFF.

The chain couples TRBV11-3 to TRBJ1-2; the D gene is possibly TRBD1 (5 bases). Germline V lookup: CDR1 SGHNT, CDR2 YENEEA. V gave up 2 bases and J gave up 3 bases, with 10 bases separating them. This CDR3 region has 14 residues. CDR3: CASSLSGGDYGYTF. For the CDR3, the DNA is TGTGCCAGCAGCTTATCTGGGGGGGACTATGGCTACACCTTC. Together with reference TRBV11-3 and TRBJ1-2, the CDR3 gives the full variable domain: EAGVVQSPRYKIIEKKQPVAFWCNPISGHNTLYWYLQNLGQGPELLIRYENEEAVDDSQLPKDRFSAERLKGVDSTLKIQPAELGDSAVYLCASSLSGGDYGYTFGSGTRLTVV.

The chain couples TRBV11-2 to TRBJ1-5; D not certain. Germline V gives CDR1 SGHAT, CDR2 FQNNGV. The CDR3 consists of 13 residues. The V gene lost 5 bases and the J gene lost 4 bases, with 9 bases spanning the gap. The CDR3 here is CASSIASNQPQHF. CDR3 bases: TGTGCCAGCAGCATAGCTTCGAATCAGCCCCAGCATTTT.

This chain connects TRBV27 to TRBJ2-3; D is perhaps TRBD2 (5 bases). The CDR3 has 18 residues. Germline V gene data show CDR1 as MNHEY and CDR2 as SMNVEV (reference sequence). V was cut by 3 bases and J by 1 base, with 20 bases left in between. The CDR3 coding sequence is TGTGCCAGCAGTTTGAGCAAGCTCTTCGGGAAGCGCACAGATACGCAGTATTTT. Protein sequence: CASSLSKLFGKRTDTQYF.

The V and J genes are TRBV6-2 or TRBV6-3 and TRBJ1-2; 10 nucleotides line up with TRBD1. CDR1 and CDR2 (germline): MNHEY, SVGEGT. The CDR3 consists of 16 residues. V lost 5 bases and J lost 4; bases outside the gene matches: 10. CDR3: CASSLYGTGVGYGYTF. Here the CDR3 DNA reads TGTGCCAGCAGTCTATATGGGACAGGGGTTGGCTATGGCTACACCTTC.

V gene TRBV30 combines with J gene TRBJ2-7; a weak D match, TRBD1 (5 bases). The CDR3 runs 12 residues. The V end was cut by 2 bases, the J end by 4 bases, with 9 bases between. The germline V gene has CDR1 GTSNPN and CDR2 SVGIG (reference sequence). CDR3 coding DNA: TGTGCCTGGAGTCCCAAGGGGTACGAGCAGTACTTC. Translation: CAWSPKGYEQYF.

The genes are TRBV9 and TRBJ2-2; no clear D gene. V gave up 4 bases and J gave up 4 bases, with 14 bases separating them. The V gene's germline CDR1 is SGDLS and CDR2 YYNGEE. The CDR3 is 15 amino acids. CDR3 in amino acids: CASSPLEFITGELFF. For the CDR3, the DNA is TGTGCCAGCAGCCCCTTGGAGTTCATCACCGGGGAGCTGTTTTTT.

The V gene is TRBV7-8, the J gene TRBJ2-5; a weak D match, TRBD2 (5 bases). The CDR3 consists of 11 residues. Germline CDR1 is SGHVS and CDR2 is FQNEAQ. The V gene lost 5 bases and the J gene lost 7 bases, with 8 bases spanning the gap. The CDR3 coding sequence is TGTGCCAGCAGCCTGAGCGGGACCCAGTACTTC. This sequence encodes CASSLSGTQYF. The full variable domain, rest sourced from reference TRBV7-8 and TRBJ2-5, is GAGVSQSPRYKVAKRGQDVALRCDPISGHVSLFWYQQALGQGPEFLTYFQNEAQLDKSGLPSDRFFAERPEGSVSTLKIQRTQQEDSAVYLCASSLSGTQYFGPGTRLLVL.

This chain connects TRBV15 to TRBJ1-1, with 10 bases matching TRBD1. The CDR3 extends over 15 amino acids. Per the germline V gene, CDR1 is LNHNV and CDR2 is YYDKDF (reference sequence). The junction had 9 bases not matched to a gene; V was cut back by 0 bases and J by 11 bases. The CDR3 reads CATSRDRDRGVGAFF. CDR3 coding DNA: TGTGCCACCAGCAGAGATCGGGACAGGGGTGTGGGGGCTTTCTTT. Together with reference TRBV15 and TRBJ1-1, the CDR3 gives the full variable domain: DAMVIQNPRYQVTQFGKPVTLSCSQTLNHNVMYWYQQKSSQAPKLLFHYYDKDFNNEADTPDNFQSRRPNTSFCFLDIRSPGLGDTAMYLCATSRDRDRGVGAFFGQGTRLTVV.

This chain links TRBV12-3 or TRBV12-4 with TRBJ1-1; tentatively, D is TRBD1 (6 bases). Trimming removed 1 base from V and 4 bases from J, with 7 bases in between. The CDR3 spans 13 residues. The CDR3 DNA reads TGTGCCAGCAGTTTAGAAGGGGGCACTGAAGCTTTCTTT. Translated: CASSLEGGTEAFF.

Points on this clone: At one of its ends the junction is not consistent with the germline gene, which may arise from a read error. V usage is TRBV5-1 and J usage is TRBJ2-7, with D uncertain. Germline CDR1 SGHRS, CDR2 YFSETQ. CDR3 length: 15 residues. The CDR3 coding sequence is TGTGCCAGCAGCTTGGTTTCTGGCATTACCTACGAGCAGTACTTC. It encodes CASSLVSGITYEQYF.

The table lists this clone with a count of one. The chain links TRBV6-2 or TRBV6-3 to TRBJ1-5, with D maybe TRBD1 (5 bases). V shed 2 bases and J shed 6 bases, with 5 bases lying between them. Germline CDR1 MNHEY, CDR2 SVGEGT. The CDR3 spans 12 residues. This chain's CDR3 is CASSYGAQPQHF. CDR3 DNA: TGTGCCAGCAGTTACGGGGCTCAGCCCCAGCATTTT.

This clone was seen repeatedly, ten times or more. This chain links TRBV6-6 with TRBJ1-2, with 8 bases lining up with TRBD1. From germline, CDR1 is MNHNY and CDR2 SVGAGI (reference sequence). CDR3 length: 15 amino acids. With V trimmed by 2 bases and J by 4 bases, 6 bases remained unmatched. For the CDR3, the DNA is TGTGCCAGCAGTTACGCCGAACAGGGGGTCTATGGCTACACCTTC. Amino acids: CASSYAEQGVYGYTF.

This clone was seen a handful of times. The rearrangement uses TRBV18 and TRBJ2-3; D not certain. V was shortened by 4 bases and J by 0 bases, with 5 bases between the two germline ends. The germline gives CDR1 KGHSH, CDR2 LQKENI. There are 13 residues in the CDR3. CDR3: CASSLLSTDTQYF. CDR3 bases: TGTGCCAGCTCACTTCTTAGCACAGATACGCAGTATTTT.

This clone was observed a single time. A read error may produce the germline difference seen at one junction end. This rearrangement joins TRBV5-1 to TRBJ1-2; the match to TRBD1 covers 7 bases. This CDR3 is 15 amino acids long. The germline V gene has CDR1 SGHRS and CDR2 YFSETQ. CDR3 amino acids: CASSPTGKANYGYTF. The CDR3 DNA is TGTGCCAGCAGCCCGACAGGGAAGGCTAACTATGGCTACACCTTC. The full variable domain, rest sourced from reference TRBV5-1 and TRBJ1-2, is KAGVTQTPRYLIKTRGQQVTLSCSPISGHRSVSWYQQTPGQGLQFLFEYFSETQRNKGNFPGRFSGRQFSNSRSEMNVSTLELGDSALYLCASSPTGKANYGYTFGSGTRLTVV.

This chain uses TRBV15 with TRBJ2-7; TRBD1 matches 8 bases. Germline V gives CDR1 LNHNV, CDR2 YYDKDF (reference sequence). The CDR3 is 15 amino acids. The J segment lost 0 bases and the V segment lost 5 bases, leaving 6 bases of the junction unmatched. The CDR3: CATSLRTGPSYEQYF. CDR3 nucleotides: TGTGCCACCAGCTTACGGACAGGGCCCTCCTACGAGCAGTACTTC. Full variable domain (rest looked up from reference TRBV15 and TRBJ2-7): DAMVIQNPRYQVTQFGKPVTLSCSQTLNHNVMYWYQQKSSQAPKLLFHYYDKDFNNEADTPDNFQSRRPNTSFCFLDIRSPGLGDTAMYLCATSLRTGPSYEQYFGPGTRLTVT.

This chain links TRBV7-2 with TRBJ2-5, with 14 nucleotides matching TRBD2. Per germline, CDR1 SGHTA and CDR2 FQGNSA. CDR3 size: 18 residues. After removal of 6 bases from V and 5 bases from J, the junction contained 14 bases not matched to a gene. CDR3 in amino acids: CASRRSTSGRAGVETQYF. The CDR3 DNA reads TGTGCCAGCAGAAGATCGACTAGCGGGAGGGCCGGTGTGGAGACCCAGTACTTC.

This sequence joins TRBV7-2 and TRBJ2-3; 7 nucleotides align to TRBD2. This CDR3 has 15 amino acids. CDR1 and CDR2 from the germline V gene are SGHTA and FQGNSA. J was trimmed by 5 bases and V by 3 bases; bases with no gene match: 8. CDR3 sequence (DNA): TGTGCCAGCAGCTTGGTTGCGGGAGTGGGAGATACGCAGTATTTT. Translation: CASSLVAGVGDTQYF.